The T cell receptor (beta chain) described here comes from a study of memory CD4+ T cells and cytomegalovirus serostatus. Study information: Donors were healthy Belgian adults, under ten CMV seropositive and 20 to 25 seronegative.

Generated by immunoSEQ multiplex PCR, the TCRdb table keeps only in-frame clones and is missing some. Of some 50,000 clones listed, 60% to 85% are singletons. Study results and caveats: About 40% of the roughly 150 known CMV-associated TCRbeta sequences appeared in CD4+ memory. Suggested: most of the CMV-linked TCR signature lies in CD4+ memory cells.

Single viable CD3+CD4+CD8-CD45RO+ cells were sorted as the memory CD4+ T cells. Total CD4+ T cells were enriched by CD4 positive selection. The CDR3 totals 13 residues. Germline V gene data show CDR1 as GTSNPN and CDR2 as SVGIG (reference sequence). V lost 5 bases, J lost 8 bases, and 8 bases stayed unmatched. As for this clone: What it binds is unknown.

The V call is TRBV30, the J call TRBJ1-4, with TRBD1 matching 7 bases. Specimen: memory CD4+ T cells from blood. This receptor was obtained from an adult in good health and CMV-seronegative. The CDR3 loop is CAWGKDRTEKLFF. The DNA of the CDR3 is TGTGCCTGGGGTAAGGACAGGACGGAAAAACTGTTTTTT.